The clone carrying this TCR beta chain has only one observation. Its antigen is currently unknown. In TCRdb, the reads were re-called with MiXCR into one record per CDR3 protein. The sample lists 600,000 to 700,000 distinct CDR3 sequences; roughly 30% were seen once. This record comes from a study of T cell repertoires in cytomegalovirus infection. In the study overall: The authors used CMV epitopes that were HLA-C-restricted (recently identified) and HLA-B-restricted (well studied). Study outcomes and limitations: The ex vivo response was dominated by HLA-C-restricted CMV-specific TCR beta clonotypes.

This receptor was identified in a human donor in good health (CMV status not recorded). Some clones in this sample may be carry-over from other donors' samples. The specimen comprised cultured PBMCs, sampled from culture after CMV antigen stimulation.

The CDR3 bases are TGTGCCAGCAGCTCTAGCTTGGTAGAGACCCAGTACTTC. Amino acids: CASSSSLVETQYF. The rearrangement joins TRBV7-2 to TRBJ2-5, with D possibly TRBD2 on 5 matching bases. The V gene lost 4 bases and the J gene lost 4 bases, with 10 bases spanning the gap. There are 13 residues in the CDR3. CDR1 and CDR2 (germline): SGHTA, FQGNSA.